The 14 T cell receptor beta chains below were found in one sample sequenced in a study of graft-versus-host responses after intestinal transplantation. Repertoires were generated with immunoSEQ multiplex PCR, while TCRdb's copy carries only in-frame clones and drops some. The table has about 86,000 clones, 91% seen once. These receptors' antigens are unknown. Specimen: unstimulated CD8+ T cells sorted from spleen or lymph node cells, collected before intestinal transplant. These receptors were obtained from a human donor who received an intestinal transplant.

V usage is TRBV9 and J usage is TRBJ1-1; TRBD1 is a possible D gene (5 bases). Looked up from germline, CDR1 is SGDLS and CDR2 is YYNGEE. Trimming pared 3 bases from V and 7 bases from J, leaving 16 bases between. The CDR3 is 14 amino acids. The CDR3 here is CASSGTKGVNEAFF. The CDR3 coding sequence is TGTGCCAGCAGCGGAACCAAAGGGGTGAATGAAGCTTTCTTT.

This chain links TRBV27 with TRBJ2-3; possibly TRBD2 for D (5 bases). Trimming took 8 bases from V and 5 from J, leaving 14 bases between them. Germline-derived CDR1 and CDR2 are MNHEY and SMNVEV (reference sequence). CDR3 size: 13 residues. The DNA of the CDR3 is TGTGCCAGCGGTGAGAGGGTCAGAGATACGCAGTATTTT. It codes for CASGERVRDTQYF.

The genes are TRBV28 and TRBJ2-7; TRBD2 aligns across 10 bases. There are 16 residues in the CDR3. The trim removed 2 bases at V and 5 bases at J, leaving 9 bases unmatched. The germline CDR1 and CDR2 sequences are MDHEN and SYDVKM. CDR3 residues: CASSLKAGGPRDEQYF. The CDR3 DNA reads as TGTGCCAGCAGTTTAAAAGCGGGAGGGCCTCGGGACGAGCAGTACTTC.

The genes are TRBV15 and TRBJ1-1, with unresolved D. This CDR3 region has 16 residues. The V gene lost 0 bases and the J gene lost 0 bases, with 11 bases spanning the gap. CDR1 and CDR2 from the germline V gene are LNHNV and YYDKDF (reference sequence). CDR3 DNA: TGTGCCACCAGCAGAGATGCGGGCAGCCTGAACACTGAAGCTTTCTTT. Translating gives CATSRDAGSLNTEAFF.

Of note for this clone: The junction and the germline gene differ at one end; a read error may be behind it. This sample also contains other DNA sequences that code for the same CDR3. The chain joins TRBV7-3 to TRBJ2-2, with 7 bases lining up with TRBD1. Germline assignment: CDR1 SGHTA and CDR2 FQGTGA. The CDR3 has 17 residues. The CDR3 reads CASSLHLRDSETGELFF. CDR3 nucleotide sequence: TGTGCCAGCAGCTTACACCTCCGGGACAGTGAAACCGGGGAGCTGTTTTTC.

The chain uses TRBV19 and TRBJ2-1, with D possibly matching TRBD1 (5 bases). CDR3 length: 13 amino acids. V was cut by 3 bases and J by 6 bases, with 9 bases left in between. CDR1 LNHDA and CDR2 SQIVND come from the germline V gene (reference sequence). The CDR3 DNA reads as TGTGCCAGTAGTATGCAGGGCCCCAATGAGCAGTTCTTC. Encoded protein: CASSMQGPNEQFF.

In regard to this clone: This CDR3 is missing its conserved last phenylalanine or tryptophan, likely due to a read error. The chain recombines TRBV2 with TRBJ1-2, with D perhaps TRBD1 (6 bases). V dropped 11 bases and J dropped 4 bases, with 20 bases sitting between them. Germline-derived CDR1 and CDR2 are SNHLY and FYNNEI. The CDR3 spans 14 residues. The CDR3 spells CAYRGAGMFYGYTL. CDR3 DNA: TGTGCCTACCGGGGGGCAGGGATGTTCTATGGCTACACCCTC.

The V and J genes are TRBV27 and TRBJ2-6, with 8 bases lining up with TRBD1. V was pared by 4 bases and J by 4 bases, with 9 bases of the junction left unmatched. Per the germline V gene, CDR1 is MNHEY and CDR2 is SMNVEV (reference sequence). This CDR3 is 17 amino acids long. CDR3 coding DNA: TGTGCCAGCAGTTCTGGGACAGGTAGTAAGGGGGCCAACGTCCTGACTTTC. This encodes CASSSGTGSKGANVLTF.

This chain connects TRBV30 to TRBJ2-7; 7 bases are shared with TRBD1. The CDR3 is 15 amino acids. The V segment lost 2 bases and the J segment 6 bases; nucleotides outside the gene matches: 13. CDR1 is GTSNPN and CDR2 is SVGIG in the germline V gene (reference sequence). Written as DNA, the CDR3 is TGTGCCTGGAGTCTGGGGACAGCCTCGATGGGCGAGCAGTACTTC. Amino acids: CAWSLGTASMGEQYF.

J is TRBJ2-7 and V is TRBV19; TRBD1 agrees at 9 bases. In germline, CDR1 is LNHDA, CDR2 SQIVND (reference sequence). J was trimmed by 2 bases and V by 7 bases; bases with no gene match: 6. The length of the CDR3 is 14 residues. The CDR3 region has the DNA TGTGCCAGTACCCCCGGGACAGGGCCCTACGAGCAGTACTTC. Translated: CASTPGTGPYEQYF.

This rearrangement joins TRBV5-1 to TRBJ2-7; 8 bases align to TRBD2. The CDR3 runs to 13 residues. The V gene's germline CDR1 is SGHRS and CDR2 YFSETQ. With 3 bases clipped from V and 5 bases from J, the junction kept 4 bases outside the gene matches. CDR3 bases: TGCGCCAGCAGCTGGACCGGGGGGGACGAGCAGTACTTC. Translating it yields CASSWTGGDEQYF. Drawing the rest from reference TRBV5-1 and TRBJ2-7, the complete variable domain is KAGVTQTPRYLIKTRGQQVTLSCSPISGHRSVSWYQQTPGQGLQFLFEYFSETQRNKGNFPGRFSGRQFSNSRSEMNVSTLELGDSALYLCASSWTGGDEQYFGPGTRLTVT.

This rearrangement joins TRBV5-4 to TRBJ1-2; 9 nucleotides agree with TRBD1. Germline loops: CDR1 SGHNT, CDR2 YYREEE (reference sequence). Germline trimming cut 1 base from V and 0 bases from J; bases unmatched to any gene: 10. There are 18 residues in the CDR3. CDR3: CASSLPYSDRGTNYGYTF. In nucleotides, the CDR3 is TGTGCCAGCAGCTTGCCTTACTCCGACAGGGGGACTAACTATGGCTACACCTTC.

The chain recombines TRBV5-1 with TRBJ2-1; D not certain. Germline V gives CDR1 SGHRS, CDR2 YFSETQ. The CDR3 is 17 residues long. V dropped 1 base and J dropped 0 bases, with 14 bases sitting between them. The CDR3 loop reads CASSLWPEASSYNEQFF. The CDR3 nucleotides are TGCGCCAGCAGCTTGTGGCCCGAGGCTAGCTCCTACAATGAGCAGTTCTTC.

The chain is built from TRBV4-1 and TRBJ2-1, with 11 bases that match TRBD2. CDR1 is MGHRA and CDR2 is YSYEKL in the germline V gene. Trimming cost V 5 bases and J 6 bases; bases outside gene matches: 9. The CDR3 has 16 residues. CDR3 in DNA: TGCGCCAGCAGCTACCATAGCGGGAGGGCTAGCAATGAGCAGTTCTTC. It specifies CASSYHSGRASNEQFF.